The next 20 T cell receptor beta chains were all read from a single sample in a study of cytomegalovirus exposure and HLA in healthy donors. Use of 60 Vbeta and 13 Jbeta primers characterized the PCR. The protocol was immunoSEQ multiplex PCR, while the TCRdb copy is restricted to in-frame clones and leaves out a portion. The profile shows 80,000 to 100,000 clones, over 65% of them singletons. The sequenced material came from PBMCs. These receptors were collected from a woman aged 18-29 years in good health and CMV-seropositive.

The chain is built from TRBV5-4 and TRBJ2-3; no reliable D call. The CDR3 consists of 12 residues. Trimming removed 0 bases at V and 6 bases at J, with 5 bases between. CDR1 SGHNT and CDR2 YYREEE come from the germline V gene (reference sequence). The chain's CDR3 is CASSLAIDTQYF. For the CDR3, the DNA is TGTGCCAGCAGCTTGGCCATCGATACGCAGTATTTT.

The chain is built from TRBV7-6 and TRBJ2-1; possibly TRBD1 for D (5 bases). The germline V gene encodes CDR1 SGHVS and CDR2 FNYEAQ. The V and J ends lost 3 bases and 3 bases respectively, with 15 bases between them. The CDR3 covers 16 residues. CDR3 in DNA: TGTGCCAGCAGCTTCCTCAGGGTCGTTGGCTACAATGAGCAGTTCTTC. This translates into CASSFLRVVGYNEQFF.

The V gene is TRBV4-1, the J gene TRBJ2-1, with TRBD1 matching over 11 bases. V shed 0 bases and J 3 bases; nucleotides not matched to a gene: 1. The CDR3 totals 16 residues. Germline assignment: CDR1 MGHRA and CDR2 YSYEKL. CDR3: CASSQEGTGGYNEQFF. CDR3 nucleotides: TGCGCCAGCAGCCAAGAGGGGACAGGGGGCTACAATGAGCAGTTCTTC.

This chain joins TRBV20-1 and TRBJ2-7; D call uncertain. Trimming cost V 6 bases and J 2 bases, with 5 bases left between them. Germline assignment: CDR1 DFQATT and CDR2 SNEGSKA (reference sequence). This CDR3 has 10 amino acids. CDR3 protein: CSAPTYEQYF. DNA for the CDR3: TGCAGTGCCCCCACCTACGAGCAGTACTTC.

The genes are TRBV6-6 and TRBJ1-3, with D possibly matching TRBD1 (5 bases). CDR3 length: 16 residues. The germline gives CDR1 MNHNY, CDR2 SVGAGI (reference sequence). Trimming removed 6 bases from V and 0 bases from J, with 15 bases in between. The CDR3 spells CASSPGLLSSGNTIYF. CDR3 in DNA: TGTGCCAGCAGCCCGGGACTGCTGAGCTCTGGAAACACCATATATTTT.

The chain joins TRBV19 to TRBJ2-1, with D unresolved. This CDR3 region has 15 residues. Germline CDR1 is LNHDA and CDR2 is SQIVND (reference sequence). Trimming removed 4 bases at V and 4 bases at J, with 14 bases between. The CDR3: CASSRRGVSYNEQFF. The CDR3 DNA sequence: TGTGCCAGTAGTAGGCGCGGAGTTAGTTACAATGAGCAGTTCTTC.

This sequence joins TRBV10-3 and TRBJ1-3; 7 bases match TRBD1. Germline values: CDR1 ENHRY, CDR2 SYGVKD. CDR3 length: 12 residues. With V trimmed by 8 bases and J by 2 bases, 0 bases remained unmatched. Here the CDR3 reads CAIGTAGNTIYF. The CDR3 nucleotides are TGTGCCATCGGGACAGCTGGAAACACCATATATTTT.

V and J are TRBV7-2 and TRBJ1-2; 9 bases line up with TRBD1. The J segment lost 8 bases and the V segment lost 5 bases, leaving 6 bases of the junction unmatched. Germline V gene data show CDR1 as SGHTA and CDR2 as FQGNSA. The CDR3 is made up of 13 amino acids. The CDR3 protein is CASSARDRAGYTF. The CDR3 bases are TGTGCCAGCAGCGCCCGGGACAGGGCAGGCTACACCTTC.

This CDR3 is CASSNSRDGGTEAFF. For the CDR3, the DNA is TGTGCCAGCAGCAATTCCCGGGACGGGGGCACTGAAGCTTTCTTT. The gene calls are TRBV9 and TRBJ1-1; D is possibly TRBD1 (5 bases). This CDR3 is 15 amino acids long. Trimming stripped 4 bases from V and 4 bases from J, with 17 bases between. Germline V gives CDR1 SGDLS, CDR2 YYNGEE. Variable domain in full (rest from reference TRBV9 and TRBJ1-1): DSGVTQTPKHLITATGQRVTLRCSPRSGDLSVYWYQQSLDQGLQFLIQYYNGEERAKGNILERFSAQQFPDLHSELNLSSLELGDSALYFCASSNSRDGGTEAFFGQGTRLTVV.

This clone was seen a few times. V usage is TRBV6-1 and J usage is TRBJ1-1; no clear D gene. Trimming left V 5 bases short and J 1 base short, with 5 bases between. CDR3 length: 12 amino acids. CDR1 is MNHNS and CDR2 is SASEGT in the germline V gene. CDR3 in DNA: TGTGCCAGCAGTCCCCAGAACACTGAAGCTTTCTTT. This sequence encodes CASSPQNTEAFF.

This clone was seen only once. The J gene is TRBJ2-1, the V gene TRBV7-6; D is undetermined. The germline CDR1 and CDR2 sequences are SGHVS and FNYEAQ. V gave up 4 bases and J gave up 2 bases, with 12 bases separating them. The CDR3 contains 15 residues. The DNA for the CDR3 is TGTGCCAGCAGCTCTGACTTTGGAACCTACAATGAGCAGTTCTTC. Amino acid sequence: CASSSDFGTYNEQFF.

This chain connects TRBV4-3 to TRBJ2-1; 8 positions match TRBD2. V gave up 3 bases and J gave up 2 bases; unmatched junction bases: 6. Germline CDR1 LGHNA, CDR2 YSLEER. The CDR3 runs 16 residues. DNA of the CDR3: TGCGCCAGCAGCCAGGCCCTGACTAGCGCCTACAATGAGCAGTTCTTC. Translation gives CASSQALTSAYNEQFF.

This rearrangement joins TRBV7-8 to TRBJ2-1, with D unclear. The germline V gene encodes CDR1 SGHVS and CDR2 FQNEAQ. The CDR3 is made up of 14 amino acids. The V end lost 2 bases, the J end lost 3 bases, and 8 bases lay between the germline ends. CDR3 sequence: CASSLPTSYNEQFF. The CDR3 DNA is TGTGCCAGCAGCTTACCAACGAGCTACAATGAGCAGTTCTTC.

The chain joins TRBV19 to TRBJ1-2; 7 bases align to TRBD1. From germline, CDR1 is LNHDA and CDR2 SQIVND (reference sequence). This CDR3 comprises 15 residues. The J segment lost 1 base and the V segment lost 6 bases, leaving 8 bases of the junction unmatched. CDR3 nucleotide sequence: TGTGCCAGTAGGGATAGACAGGGAGTTAACTATGGCTACACCTTC. This sequence encodes CASRDRQGVNYGYTF.

This clone has only one observation. The CDR3 sequence: CASSLTGDAVETQYF. The CDR3, as DNA: TGTGCCAGCAGCCTAACAGGGGACGCGGTGGAGACCCAGTACTTC. The gene calls are TRBV7-2 and TRBJ2-5; 7 positions match TRBD1. The CDR3 length is 15 residues. V lost 5 bases, J lost 5 bases, and 11 bases stayed unmatched. CDR1 SGHTA and CDR2 FQGNSA come from the germline V gene.

The V and J genes are TRBV19 and TRBJ2-2, with 8 bases lining up with TRBD1. With V trimmed by 4 bases and J by 5 bases, 3 bases remained unmatched. Per the germline V gene, CDR1 is LNHDA and CDR2 is SQIVND (reference sequence). This CDR3 spans 14 amino acids. The CDR3 DNA reads TGTGCCAGTAGTACAGGGGGCAGAACCGGGGAGCTGTTTTTT. It specifies CASSTGGRTGELFF. The variable domain in full, completed from reference TRBV19 and TRBJ2-2, reads DGGITQSPKYLFRKEGQNVTLSCEQNLNHDAMYWYRQDPGQGLRLIYYSQIVNDFQKGDIAEGYSVSREKKESFPLTVTSAQKNPTAFYLCASSTGGRTGELFFGEGSRLTVL.

In this sample, this clone turned up a few times. Its ends do not fully match the called genes, so a read error is possible. The chain carries TRBV7-7 and TRBJ2-1; TRBD2 aligns across 10 bases. The CDR3 is made up of 15 amino acids. Germline values: CDR1 SSHAT, CDR2 FNYEAQ (reference sequence). The CDR3: CASSDTSGVSGEQFF. Written as DNA, the CDR3 is TGTGCTAGCAGCGACACTAGCGGGGTTTCGGGTGAGCAGTTCTTC. The full variable domain, in which reference TRBV7-7 and TRBJ2-1 provide the parts outside the CDR3, is GAGVSQSPRYKVTKRGQDVTLRCDPISSHATLYWYQQALGQGPEFLTYFNYEAQPDKSGLPSDRFSAERPEGSISTLTIQRTEQRDSAMYRCASSDTSGVSGEQFFGPGTRLTVL.

The V and J genes are TRBV21-1 and TRBJ2-4; TRBD1 was called by the table and not checked on the DNA. TRBV21-1 represents a pseudogene. The length of the CDR3 is 17 residues. CDR3: CASSNPGQKKAKNIQYF. The DNA for the CDR3 is TGTGCCAGCAGCAATCCGGGACAAAAAAAAGCCAAAAACATTCAGTACTTC.

This chain uses TRBV2 with TRBJ2-2; no clear D gene. The length of the CDR3 is 13 residues. Germline V gene data show CDR1 as SNHLY and CDR2 as FYNNEI. V was cut by 4 bases and J by 4 bases, with 7 bases left in between. The CDR3 sequence is CASSASGTGELFF. DNA of the CDR3: TGTGCCAGCAGTGCCAGTGGCACCGGGGAGCTGTTTTTT.

The chain links TRBV9 to TRBJ2-3, with a tentative D call TRBD1 (6 bases). The CDR3 runs to 15 residues. Germline lookup yields CDR1 SGDLS and CDR2 YYNGEE. Trimming removed 3 bases from V and 2 bases from J, with 13 bases in between. CDR3 region: CASSARGEFTDTQYF. The CDR3 DNA follows: TGTGCCAGCAGCGCCAGGGGAGAATTCACAGATACGCAGTATTTT.